This TCR beta chain appears in the sequencing data of a study of cytomegalovirus exposure and HLA in healthy donors. This clone was detected a few times. V gave up 4 bases and J gave up 7 bases, with 21 bases separating them. The CDR3 covers 15 residues. CDR1 is SGHRS and CDR2 is YFSETQ in the germline V gene. This PCR relied on a set of 60 Vbeta primers and 13 Jbeta primers. Profiled with immunoSEQ multiplex PCR; TCRdb holds only in-frame clones, not every one. The table includes roughly 160,000 clones, about 88% detected once. The sequence derives from a man aged 25 to 40 in good health and CMV-seropositive. Source material: PBMCs. The rearrangement uses TRBV5-1 and TRBJ2-7; tentatively, D is TRBD1 (5 bases). CDR3 loop: CASSPDRPQVGEQYF. CDR3 DNA: TGCGCCAGCAGCCCTGACCGCCCACAGGTGGGGGAGCAGTACTTC. The full variable domain, its missing parts supplied by reference TRBV5-1 and TRBJ2-7, is KAGVTQTPRYLIKTRGQQVTLSCSPISGHRSVSWYQQTPGQGLQFLFEYFSETQRNKGNFPGRFSGRQFSNSRSEMNVSTLELGDSALYLCASSPDRPQVGEQYFGPGTRLTVT.